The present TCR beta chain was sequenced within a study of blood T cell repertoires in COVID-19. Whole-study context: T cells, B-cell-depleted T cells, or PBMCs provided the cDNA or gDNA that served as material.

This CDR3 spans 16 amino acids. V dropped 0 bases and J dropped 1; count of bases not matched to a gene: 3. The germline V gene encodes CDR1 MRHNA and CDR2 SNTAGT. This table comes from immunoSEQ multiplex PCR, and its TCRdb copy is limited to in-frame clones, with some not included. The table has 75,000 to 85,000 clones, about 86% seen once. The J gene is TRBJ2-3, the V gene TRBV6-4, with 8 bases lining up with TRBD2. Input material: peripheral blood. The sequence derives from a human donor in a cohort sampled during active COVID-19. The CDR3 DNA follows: TGTGCCAGCAGTGACTCGGGGCGGGGGGGCACAGATACGCAGTATTTT. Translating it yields CASSDSGRGGTDTQYF.